This is a list of T cell receptor beta chains from one sample in a study of control samples from healthy donors and cancer patients. Clones were sequenced by immunoSEQ multiplex PCR, and TCRdb holds only the in-frame ones, with some missing. The sample lists approximately 150,000 clones; around 90% were seen once. The sequenced sample consisted of blood. The source of these receptors is a man younger than 35 in good health. The CDR3 runs from the conserved cysteine through the conserved F or W. A D gene is named only where the DNA matches it firmly. For some rows the clone size is stated as once, few or many, or as a class when expanded; others skip it.

clone_size j_call d_call v_call cdr3_nt cdr3_aa
. TRBJ2-2 . TRBV18 TGTGCCAGCTCACCATTCACGCGGGACTCTTTTTTCGGGGAGCTGTTTTTT CASSPFTRDSFFGELFF
. TRBJ1-4 . TRBV7-2 TGTGCCAGCAGCCCCCAGGTCCCTCCAGGGGCTAATGAAAAACTGTTTTTT CASSPQVPPGANEKLFF
. TRBJ2-4 TRBD1 TRBV11-1 TGTGCCAGCAGCGTCGGGACAGATTGGGCCAAAAACATTCAGTACTTC CASSVGTDWAKNIQYF
few TRBJ1-2 . TRBV7-2 TGTGCCAGCAGCTTAGGGTCCCCCCGGGGCGGCTACACCTTC CASSLGSPRGGYTF
. TRBJ2-3 . TRBV6-5 TGTGCCAGCAGTTACTCTCCGGGGGGCGTGACAGATACGCAGTATTTT CASSYSPGGVTDTQYF
. TRBJ1-5 . TRBV27 TGTGCCAGCAGTTTAACCGGGGCTCAGCCCCAGCATTTT CASSLTGAQPQHF
. TRBJ1-2 . TRBV11-2 TGTGCCAGCAGCTTTGCGACAGGACGAATTAACTATGGCTACACCTTC CASSFATGRINYGYTF
. TRBJ2-2 TRBD2 TRBV7-9 TGTGCCACTCGGACTAGCGGGGGCCCGAGAACCGGGGAGCTGTTTTTT CATRTSGGPRTGELFF
. TRBJ2-3 TRBD1 TRBV4-1 TGCGCCAGCCAGTCGTCGGGACAGGGAGGAACAGATACGCAGTATTTT CASQSSGQGGTDTQYF
. TRBJ2-3 . TRBV6-5 TGTGCCAGCAGGATAGCCGATACGCAGTATTTT CASRIADTQYF
. TRBJ2-7 . TRBV3-1/TRBV3-2 TGTGCCAGCAGCCAAGATTCGAGCCGGCGCGAGCAGTACTTC CASSQDSSRREQYF
. TRBJ2-1 . TRBV15 TGTGCCACCAGCAGAGATCGAGGGGGTAATGAGCAGTTCTTC CATSRDRGGNEQFF
. TRBJ2-2 TRBD1 TRBV7-6 TGTGCCAGCAGCCGCGAGGACAGGACGAACACCGGGGAGCTGTTTTTT CASSREDRTNTGELFF
. TRBJ2-7 . TRBV7-2 TGTGCCAGCAGCCAGGACACTAGCCGAACCTACGAGCAGTACTTC CASSQDTSRTYEQYF
. TRBJ2-7 TRBD1 TRBV5-8 TGTGCCAGCAGCGGGGACAGGGGACACTCCTACGAGCAGTACTTC CASSGDRGHSYEQYF
. TRBJ2-2 . TRBV7-8 TGTGCCAGCCTGGCAGGGACCGGGGAGCTGTTTTTT CASLAGTGELFF
. TRBJ2-1 . TRBV7-2 TGTGCCAGCAGCTTAGCCCAGGGTGGGTCCTACAATGAGCAGTTCTTC CASSLAQGGSYNEQFF
once TRBJ2-2 . TRBV12-3/TRBV12-4 TGTGCCACCAATAAGGGTAACACCGGGGAGCTGTTTTTT CATNKGNTGELFF
once TRBJ2-7 TRBD1 TRBV6-5 TGTGCCAGCAGTAGCCGGGACAGGGGGCTCTACGAGCAGTACTTC CASSSRDRGLYEQYF
. TRBJ1-5 TRBD1 TRBV4-1 TGCGCCAGCAGCCAAAGACAGGGTGAGAATCAGCCCCAGCATTTT CASSQRQGENQPQHF
. TRBJ2-5 . TRBV7-9 TGTGCCAGCAACTCCCCCCGCGCCAGGTGGAGTGAGACCCAGTACTTC CASNSPRARWSETQYF
few TRBJ1-5 TRBD1 TRBV7-9 TGTGCCAGCAGCTCTCAGACCGGGACAGGGGGCAGTCAGCCCCAGCATTTT CASSSQTGTGGSQPQHF
. TRBJ2-1 TRBD2 TRBV19 TGTGCCAGTAGTCCGGGACTAGCGGATACAGAAGGGCAGTTCTTC CASSPGLADTEGQFF
few TRBJ2-2 . TRBV6-5 TGTGCCAGCAGTAGGGGTGGTACCGGGGAGCTGTTTTTT CASSRGGTGELFF
. TRBJ1-2 TRBD1 TRBV11-2 TGTGCCAGCAGCTTGGCAGGGGGCGGTGATGGCTACACCTTC CASSLAGGGDGYTF
. TRBJ1-5 TRBD1 TRBV7-2 TGTGCCAGCAGCACCCAGGGGGGGAATCAGCCCCAGCATTTT CASSTQGGNQPQHF